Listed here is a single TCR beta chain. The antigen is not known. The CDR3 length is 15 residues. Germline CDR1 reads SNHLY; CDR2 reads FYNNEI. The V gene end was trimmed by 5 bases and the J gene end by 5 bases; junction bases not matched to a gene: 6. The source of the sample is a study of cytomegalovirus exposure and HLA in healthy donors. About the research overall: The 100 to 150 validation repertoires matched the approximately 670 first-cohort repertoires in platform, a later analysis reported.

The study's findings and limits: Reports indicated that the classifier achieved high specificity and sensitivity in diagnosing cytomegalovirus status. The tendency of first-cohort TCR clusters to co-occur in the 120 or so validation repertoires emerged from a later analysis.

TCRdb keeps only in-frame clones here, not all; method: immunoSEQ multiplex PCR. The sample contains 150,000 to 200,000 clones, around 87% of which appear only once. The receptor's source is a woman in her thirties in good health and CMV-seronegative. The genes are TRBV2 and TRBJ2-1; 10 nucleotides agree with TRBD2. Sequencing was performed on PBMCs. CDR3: CASSPSGGAHNEQFF. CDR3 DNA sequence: TGTGCCAGCAGTCCCAGCGGGGGGGCCCACAATGAGCAGTTCTTC. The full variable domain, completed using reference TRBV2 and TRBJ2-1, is EPEVTQTPSHQVTQMGQEVILRCVPISNHLYFYWYRQILGQKVEFLVSFYNNEISEKSEIFDDQFSVERPDGSNFTLKIRSTKLEDSAMYFCASSPSGGAHNEQFFGPGTRLTVL.